These 3 T cell receptor beta chains were sequenced from one sample in a study of blood T cell repertoires in COVID-19. Assay: immunoSEQ multiplex PCR; the TCRdb copy retains only in-frame clones and omits some. Of a few hundred thousand clones in the sample, over 75% were seen once. Material for sequencing was PBMCs or T cells enriched from blood (not recorded which). The receptors were sampled from a man aged 25-45 years who had recovered from COVID-19.

J is TRBJ1-6 and V is TRBV28; TRBD1 might be the D (5 bases). Trimming removed 2 bases from V and 8 bases from J, with 10 bases in between. This CDR3 contains 14 residues. In germline, CDR1 is MDHEN, CDR2 SYDVKM. CDR3 sequence: CASSLDGGDSPLHF. The CDR3 coding sequence is TGTGCCAGCAGTTTAGACGGGGGTGATTCACCCCTCCACTTT.

The chain combines TRBV5-1 with TRBJ2-2, with TRBD1 identical over 7 bases. Germline V gene data show CDR1 as SGHRS and CDR2 as YFSETQ. The CDR3 extends over 14 amino acids. J was trimmed by 8 bases and V by 6 bases; bases with no gene match: 10. The CDR3 DNA reads as TGCGCCAGCACAAATGGGACAGTATATGGGGAGCTGTTTTTT. Its protein product is CASTNGTVYGELFF.

The chain carries TRBV18 and TRBJ1-5; a possible D gene is TRBD1 (5 bases). The CDR3 runs to 16 residues. CDR1 and CDR2 (germline): KGHSH, LQKENI. V was pared by 1 base and J by 0 bases, with 10 bases between. The DNA of the CDR3 is TGTGCCAGCTCACCACAAGGGGATGGTAGCAATCAGCCCCAGCATTTT. Its protein product is CASSPQGDGSNQPQHF.